This entry features one TCR beta chain sequence. Looked up from germline, CDR1 is LNHNV and CDR2 is YYDKDF (reference sequence). The CDR3 totals 16 residues. The sample is drawn from a study of T cells expressing NK-cell markers. TCRdb derives one entry per CDR3 protein from the 5' RACE reads, leaving out DNA. Its listing shows about 110,000 distinct CDR3 sequences. The receptor was derived from a woman aged 18 to 75 in good health. Sequences were obtained from blood T cells: a sorted CD56 or NKG2C T cell subset, CD4+ or CD8+ T cells, or bulk PBMC T cells (not recorded which). The rearrangement links TRBV15 to TRBJ1-4; lacking DNA, the TRBD1 call made by TCRdb goes unchecked. The CDR3 loop is CATSRTPGGDNEKLFF.